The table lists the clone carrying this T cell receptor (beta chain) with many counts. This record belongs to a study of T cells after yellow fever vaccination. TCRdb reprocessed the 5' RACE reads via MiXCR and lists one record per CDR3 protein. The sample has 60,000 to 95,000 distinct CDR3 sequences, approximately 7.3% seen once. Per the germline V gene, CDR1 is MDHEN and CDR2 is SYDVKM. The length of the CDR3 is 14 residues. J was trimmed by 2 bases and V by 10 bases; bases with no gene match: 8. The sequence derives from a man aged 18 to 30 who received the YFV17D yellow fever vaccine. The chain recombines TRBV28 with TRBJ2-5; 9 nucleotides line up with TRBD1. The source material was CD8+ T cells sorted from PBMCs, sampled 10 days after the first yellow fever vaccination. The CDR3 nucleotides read TGTGCCACCGCTCCGGACAGGGGACAAGAGACCCAGTACTTC. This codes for CATAPDRGQETQYF.